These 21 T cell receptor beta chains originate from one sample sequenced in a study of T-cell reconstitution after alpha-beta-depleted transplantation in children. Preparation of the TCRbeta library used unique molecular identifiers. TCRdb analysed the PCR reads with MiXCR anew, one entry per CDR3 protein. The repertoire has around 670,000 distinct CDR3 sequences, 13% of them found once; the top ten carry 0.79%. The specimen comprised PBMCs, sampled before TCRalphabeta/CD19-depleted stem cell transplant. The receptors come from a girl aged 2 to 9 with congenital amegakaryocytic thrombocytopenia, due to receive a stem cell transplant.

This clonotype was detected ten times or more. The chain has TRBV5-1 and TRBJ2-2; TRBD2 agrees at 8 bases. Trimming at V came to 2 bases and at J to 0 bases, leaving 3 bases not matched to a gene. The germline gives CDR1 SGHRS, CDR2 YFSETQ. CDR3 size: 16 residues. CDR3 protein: CASSFSGDPNTGELFF. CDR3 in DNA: TGCGCCAGCAGCTTTAGCGGGGATCCGAACACCGGGGAGCTGTTTTTT.

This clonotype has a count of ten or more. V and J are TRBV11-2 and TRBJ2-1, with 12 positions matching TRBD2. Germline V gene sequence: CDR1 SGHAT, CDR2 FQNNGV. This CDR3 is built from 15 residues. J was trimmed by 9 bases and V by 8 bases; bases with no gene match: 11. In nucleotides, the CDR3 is TGTGCCAGCGGATTGACTAGCGGGAGTTTGGCTGAGCAGTTCTTC. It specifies CASGLTSGSLAEQFF.

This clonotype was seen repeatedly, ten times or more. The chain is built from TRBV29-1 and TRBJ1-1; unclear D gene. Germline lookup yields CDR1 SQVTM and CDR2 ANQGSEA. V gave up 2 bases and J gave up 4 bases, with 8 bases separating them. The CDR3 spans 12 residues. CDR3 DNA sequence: TGCAGCGTTGAAAATCCCGGCACTGAAGCTTTCTTT. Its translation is CSVENPGTEAFF.

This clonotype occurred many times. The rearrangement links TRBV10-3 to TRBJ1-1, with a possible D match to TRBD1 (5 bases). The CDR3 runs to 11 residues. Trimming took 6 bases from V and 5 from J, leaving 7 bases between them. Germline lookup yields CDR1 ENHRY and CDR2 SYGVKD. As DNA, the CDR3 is TGTGCCATCAGGGCAGGGACTGAAGCTTTCTTT. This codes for CAIRAGTEAFF.

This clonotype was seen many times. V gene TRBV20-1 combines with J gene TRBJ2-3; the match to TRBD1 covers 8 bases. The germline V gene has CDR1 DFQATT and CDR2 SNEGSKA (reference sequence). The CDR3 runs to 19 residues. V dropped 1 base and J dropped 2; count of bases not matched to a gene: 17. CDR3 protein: CSARGPPPPQGANTDTQYF. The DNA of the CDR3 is TGCAGTGCTAGAGGCCCCCCTCCCCCCCAGGGGGCGAACACAGATACGCAGTATTTT.

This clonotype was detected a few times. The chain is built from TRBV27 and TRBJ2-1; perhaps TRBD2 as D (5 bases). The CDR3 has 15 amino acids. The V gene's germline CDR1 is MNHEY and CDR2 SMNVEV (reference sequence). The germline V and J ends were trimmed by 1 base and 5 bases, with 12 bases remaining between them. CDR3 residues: CASSLWPGTNNEQFF. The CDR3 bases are TGTGCCAGCAGTTTATGGCCGGGAACTAACAATGAGCAGTTCTTC.

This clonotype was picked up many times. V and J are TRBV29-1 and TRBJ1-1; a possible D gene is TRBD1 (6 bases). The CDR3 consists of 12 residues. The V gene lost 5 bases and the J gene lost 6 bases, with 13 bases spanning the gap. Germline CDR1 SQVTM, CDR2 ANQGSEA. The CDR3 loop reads CSVQQGRPEAFF. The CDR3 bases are TGCAGCGTTCAGCAGGGGCGTCCTGAAGCTTTCTTT.

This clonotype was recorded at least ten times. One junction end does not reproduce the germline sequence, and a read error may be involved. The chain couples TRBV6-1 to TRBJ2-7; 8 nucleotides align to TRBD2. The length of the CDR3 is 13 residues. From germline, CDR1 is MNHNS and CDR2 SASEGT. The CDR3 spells CASREAGVYEQYF. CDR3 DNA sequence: TGTGCCAGCAGGGAAGCGGGGGTCTACGAGCAGTACTTC.

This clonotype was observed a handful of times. CDR3 bases: TGTGCCAGCAGACAACAGGGTCGAAGGCAAGAGACCCAGTACTTC. Translating gives CASRQQGRRQETQYF. The V call is TRBV28, the J call TRBJ2-5; D perhaps matches TRBD1 (6 bases). V was pared by 6 bases and J by 2 bases, with 16 bases between. Per germline, CDR1 MDHEN and CDR2 SYDVKM. CDR3 length: 15 residues.

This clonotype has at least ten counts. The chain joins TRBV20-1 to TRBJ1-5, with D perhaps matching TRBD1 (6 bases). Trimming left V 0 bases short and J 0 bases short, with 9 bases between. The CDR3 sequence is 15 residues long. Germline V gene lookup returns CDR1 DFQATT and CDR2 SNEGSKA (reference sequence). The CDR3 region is CSARDHRDSNQPQHF. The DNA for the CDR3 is TGCAGTGCTAGAGATCACAGGGATAGCAATCAGCCCCAGCATTTT.

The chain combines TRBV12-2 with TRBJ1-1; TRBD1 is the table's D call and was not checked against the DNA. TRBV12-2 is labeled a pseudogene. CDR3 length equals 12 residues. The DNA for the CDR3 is TGTGCAAGTCGTCAAAGGGGGGCAAAAGCTTTCTTT. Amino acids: CASRQRGAKAFF.

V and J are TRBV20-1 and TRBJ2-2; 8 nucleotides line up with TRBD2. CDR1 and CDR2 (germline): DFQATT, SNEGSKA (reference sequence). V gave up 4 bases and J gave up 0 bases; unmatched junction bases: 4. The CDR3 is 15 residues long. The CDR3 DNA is TGCAGTGCTAAACAAGCGGGAGCGAACACCGGGGAGCTGTTTTTT. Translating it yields CSAKQAGANTGELFF.

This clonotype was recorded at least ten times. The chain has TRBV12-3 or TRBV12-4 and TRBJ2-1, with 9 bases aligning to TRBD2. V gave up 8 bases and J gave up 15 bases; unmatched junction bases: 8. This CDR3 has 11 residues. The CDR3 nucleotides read TGTGCCAGCGGCCGGGGACTAGCAAGGTTCTTC. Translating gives CASGRGLARFF.

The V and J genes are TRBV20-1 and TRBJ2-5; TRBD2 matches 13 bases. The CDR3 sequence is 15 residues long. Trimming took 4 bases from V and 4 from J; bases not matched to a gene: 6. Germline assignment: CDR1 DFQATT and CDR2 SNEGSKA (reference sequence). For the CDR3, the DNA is TGCAGTGCTAACCCGGGACTAGCGGGAAGAGAGACCCAGTACTTC. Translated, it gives CSANPGLAGRETQYF.

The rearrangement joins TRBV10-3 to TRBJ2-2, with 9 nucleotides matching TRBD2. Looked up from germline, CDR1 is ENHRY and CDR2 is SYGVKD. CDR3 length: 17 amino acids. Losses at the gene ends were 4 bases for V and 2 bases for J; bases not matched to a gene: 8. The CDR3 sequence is CAISVGSGRRNTGELFF. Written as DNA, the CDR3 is TGTGCCATCAGTGTTGGTAGCGGGAGACGAAACACCGGGGAGCTGTTTTTT.

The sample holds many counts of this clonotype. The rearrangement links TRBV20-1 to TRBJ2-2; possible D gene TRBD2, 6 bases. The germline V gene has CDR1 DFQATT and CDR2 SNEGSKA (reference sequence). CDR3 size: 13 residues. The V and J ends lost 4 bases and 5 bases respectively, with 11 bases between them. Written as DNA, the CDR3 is TGCAGTGCTAAGGGACTGCCAACCGGGGAGCTGTTTTTT. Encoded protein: CSAKGLPTGELFF.

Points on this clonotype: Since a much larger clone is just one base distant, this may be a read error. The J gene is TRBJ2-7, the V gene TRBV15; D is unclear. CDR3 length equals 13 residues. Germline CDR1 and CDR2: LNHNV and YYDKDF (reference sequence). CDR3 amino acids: CATSRDSQYELYF. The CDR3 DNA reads TGTGCCACCAGCAGAGATTCACAATACGAGCTGTACTTC.

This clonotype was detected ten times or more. The CDR3 DNA reads TGCAGTGCCGAGGGACGGCCGCCCTACGAGCAGTACTTC. Translation gives CSAEGRPPYEQYF. The chain uses TRBV20-1 and TRBJ2-7, with D perhaps TRBD1 or TRBD2 (5 bases each). This CDR3 has 13 amino acids. V lost 6 bases and J lost 2, with 14 bases in between. Germline-derived CDR1 and CDR2 are DFQATT and SNEGSKA (reference sequence).

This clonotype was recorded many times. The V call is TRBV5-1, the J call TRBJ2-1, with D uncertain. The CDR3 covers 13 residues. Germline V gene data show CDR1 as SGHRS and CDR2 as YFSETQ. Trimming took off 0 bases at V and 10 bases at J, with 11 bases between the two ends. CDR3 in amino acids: CASSLANAVEQFF. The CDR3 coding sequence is TGCGCCAGCAGCTTGGCCAACGCGGTAGAGCAGTTCTTC.

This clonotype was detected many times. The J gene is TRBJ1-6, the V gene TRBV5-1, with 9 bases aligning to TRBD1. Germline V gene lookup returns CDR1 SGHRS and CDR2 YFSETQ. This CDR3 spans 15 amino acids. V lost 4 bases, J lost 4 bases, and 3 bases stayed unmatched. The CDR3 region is CASSTGGVYNSPLHF. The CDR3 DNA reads TGCGCCAGCAGCACAGGGGGCGTTTATAATTCACCCCTCCACTTT.

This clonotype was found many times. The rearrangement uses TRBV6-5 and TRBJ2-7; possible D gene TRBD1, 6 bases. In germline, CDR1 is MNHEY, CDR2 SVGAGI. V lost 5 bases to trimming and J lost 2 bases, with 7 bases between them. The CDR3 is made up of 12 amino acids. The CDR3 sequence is CASSGTPYEQYF. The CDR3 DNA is TGTGCCAGCAGTGGGACACCCTACGAGCAGTACTTC.